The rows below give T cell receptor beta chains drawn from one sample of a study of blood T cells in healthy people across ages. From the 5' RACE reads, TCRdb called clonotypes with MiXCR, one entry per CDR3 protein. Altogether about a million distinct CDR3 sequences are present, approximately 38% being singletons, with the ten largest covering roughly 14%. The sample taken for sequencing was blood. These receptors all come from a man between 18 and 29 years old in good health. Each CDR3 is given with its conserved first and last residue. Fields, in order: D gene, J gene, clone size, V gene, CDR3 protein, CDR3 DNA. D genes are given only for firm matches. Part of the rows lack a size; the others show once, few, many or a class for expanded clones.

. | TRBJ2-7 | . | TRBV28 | CASSLGFRSGQSSYEQYF | TGTGCCAGCAGTTTAGGCTTTAGGTCAGGGCAGAGCTCCTACGAGCAGTACTTC
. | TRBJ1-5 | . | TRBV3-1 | CASRAAGVGQPQHF | TGTGCCAGCAGAGCCGCCGGGGTTGGTCAGCCCCAGCATTTT
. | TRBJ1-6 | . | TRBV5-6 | CASSNPRAGSYNSPLHF | TGTGCCAGCAGCAACCCCCGGGCTGGCTCCTATAATTCACCCCTCCACTTT
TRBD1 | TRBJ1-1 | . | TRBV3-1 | CASTPGTENTEAFF | TGTGCCAGCACCCCCGGGACAGAGAACACTGAAGCTTTCTTT
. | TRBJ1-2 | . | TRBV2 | CASSETGPQGYTF | TGTGCCAGCAGTGAGACAGGCCCCCAAGGCTACACCTTC
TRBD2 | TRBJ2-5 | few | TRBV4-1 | CASSLTSGRAEWGETQYF | TGCGCCAGCAGCCTAACTAGCGGGAGGGCCGAGTGGGGAGAGACCCAGTACTTC
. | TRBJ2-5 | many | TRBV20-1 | CSASPSTGRTQYF | TGCAGTGCTAGCCCTTCCACAGGACGGACCCAGTACTTC
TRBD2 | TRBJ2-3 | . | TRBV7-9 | CASTRSGEAEDTQYF | TGTGCCAGCACCCGAAGCGGGGAGGCAGAAGATACGCAGTATTTT
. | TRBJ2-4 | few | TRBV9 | CASGNSDRQNIQYF | TGTGCCAGTGGGAATTCTGACAGGCAAAACATTCAGTACTTC
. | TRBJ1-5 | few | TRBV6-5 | CASSYRRYNQPQHF | TGTGCCAGCAGTTACAGGCGGTACAATCAGCCCCAGCATTTT
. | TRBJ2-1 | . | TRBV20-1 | CSARRGLSYNEQFF | TGCAGTGCTAGACGGGGCTTATCCTACAATGAGCAGTTCTTC
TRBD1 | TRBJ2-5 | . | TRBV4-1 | CASSPYEDRGTYNEQYF | TGCGCCAGCAGCCCTTATGAGGACAGGGGTACCTACAATGAGCAGTACTTC
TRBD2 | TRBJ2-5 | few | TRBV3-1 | CASRDLRGGFLQETQYF | TGTGCCAGCAGAGACCTGCGGGGGGGCTTCCTCCAAGAGACCCAGTACTTC
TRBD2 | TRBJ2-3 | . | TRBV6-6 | CASSYSLAGEYTDTQYF | TGTGCCAGCAGTTACTCCTTAGCGGGGGAGTATACAGATACGCAGTATTTT
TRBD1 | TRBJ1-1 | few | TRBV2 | CASSEARGPLFMNTEAFF | TGTGCCAGCAGTGAAGCCAGGGGGCCGTTATTCATGAACACTGAAGCTTTCTTT
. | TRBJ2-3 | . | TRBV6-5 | CASSYSTGNPSTDTQYF | TGTGCCAGCAGTTACTCGACTGGTAATCCTAGCACAGATACGCAGTATTTT
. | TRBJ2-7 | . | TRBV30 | CAWAPGSTYEQYF | TGTGCCTGGGCGCCAGGGAGTACCTACGAGCAGTACTTC
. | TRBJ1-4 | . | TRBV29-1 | CSVGEQGPSEKLVF | TGCAGCGTTGGGGAACAGGGCCCTTCTGAAAAACTGGTTTTT
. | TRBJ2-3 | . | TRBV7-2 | CASSLNPGPDTQYF | TGTGCCAGCAGCCTCAACCCGGGCCCAGATACGCAGTATTTT
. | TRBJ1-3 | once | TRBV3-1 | CASSQVAAHTIYF | TGTGCCAGCAGCCAAGTCGCCGCTCACACCATATATTTT
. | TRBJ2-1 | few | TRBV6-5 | CAILVGNEQFF | TGTGCCATCCTAGTAGGAAATGAGCAGTTCTTC
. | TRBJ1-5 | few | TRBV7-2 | CASSRGGDLLSNQPQHF | TGTGCCAGCAGCCGCGGTGGGGATTTACTTTCCAATCAGCCCCAGCATTTT
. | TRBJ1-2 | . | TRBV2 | CASSDRPSYGYTF | TGTGCCAGCAGTGATAGACCCTCCTATGGCTACACCTTC
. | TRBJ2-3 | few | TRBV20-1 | CSAIQDATQYF | TGCAGTGCTATACAGGACGCAACGCAGTATTTT
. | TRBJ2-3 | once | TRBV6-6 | CASSNPDREDTQYF | TGTGCCAGCAGTAACCCCGACAGAGAAGATACGCAGTATTTT
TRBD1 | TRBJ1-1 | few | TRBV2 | CASSRDRGRSAAEAFF | TGTGCCAGCAGTCGGGACAGGGGGCGTTCAGCGGCTGAAGCTTTCTTT
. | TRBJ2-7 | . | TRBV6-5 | CASSPDGMYEQYF | TGTGCCAGCAGTCCCGACGGGATGTACGAGCAGTACTTC
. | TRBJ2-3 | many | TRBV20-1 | CSALEPDGDTQYF | TGCAGTGCGCTGGAGCCGGATGGAGATACGCAGTATTTT
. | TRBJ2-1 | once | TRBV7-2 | CASSFGQKTNEQFF | TGTGCCAGCAGCTTCGGACAGAAGACCAATGAGCAGTTCTTC
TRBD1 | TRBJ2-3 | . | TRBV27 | CASSLFEGADLTDTQYF | TGTGCCAGCAGTTTATTTGAGGGGGCCGACCTCACAGATACGCAGTATTTT
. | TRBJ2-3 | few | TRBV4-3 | CASSQVVGRSDTQYF | TGCGCCAGCAGCCAAGTCGTGGGGAGGTCAGATACGCAGTATTTT
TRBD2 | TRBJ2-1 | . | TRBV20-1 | CSARERLAGVYNEQFF | TGCAGTGCTAGGGAAAGACTAGCGGGGGTATACAATGAGCAGTTCTTC
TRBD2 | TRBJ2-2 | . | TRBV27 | CASSLFYLAATSANTGELFF | TGTGCCAGCAGTTTATTTTACCTAGCGGCAACCAGCGCGAACACCGGGGAGCTGTTTTTT
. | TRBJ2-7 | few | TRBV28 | CASMRDSSYEQYF | TGTGCCAGCATGCGGGACAGTTCCTACGAGCAGTACTTC
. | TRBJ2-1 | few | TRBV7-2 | CASSRTVDNEQFF | TGTGCCAGCAGCAGGACAGTTGACAATGAGCAGTTCTTC
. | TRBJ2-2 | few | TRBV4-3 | CASSQASYPGELFF | TGCGCCAGCAGCCAAGCTAGCTACCCCGGGGAGCTGTTTTTT
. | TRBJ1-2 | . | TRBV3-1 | CASSQVDGTYGYTF | TGTGCCAGCAGCCAAGTAGACGGGACCTATGGCTACACCTTC
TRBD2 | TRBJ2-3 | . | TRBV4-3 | CASSGLRQTSTGTQYF | TGCGCCAGCAGCGGCCTACGACAGACTAGCACAGGTACGCAGTATTTT
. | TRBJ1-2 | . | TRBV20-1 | CSALGGITSEGYTF | TGCAGTGCCCTGGGGGGCATCACCTCCGAGGGCTACACCTTC
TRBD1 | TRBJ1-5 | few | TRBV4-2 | CASSQDAGQGNQPQHF | TGTGCCAGCAGCCAAGATGCGGGACAGGGCAATCAGCCCCAGCATTTT
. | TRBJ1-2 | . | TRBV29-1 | CSVEGYPRQGYTF | TGCAGCGTTGAAGGTTACCCAAGGCAAGGCTACACCTTC
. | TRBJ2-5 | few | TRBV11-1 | CASSLNEDEQYF | TGTGCCAGCAGCTTGAATGAGGATGAGCAGTACTTC
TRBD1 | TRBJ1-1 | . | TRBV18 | CASSRERLWTGDPEAFF | TGTGCCAGCTCACGGGAACGCCTCTGGACAGGGGACCCTGAAGCTTTCTTT
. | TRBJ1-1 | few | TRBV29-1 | CSVAEGRGSGTEAFF | TGCAGCGTTGCTGAGGGGCGGGGGAGCGGCACTGAAGCTTTCTTT
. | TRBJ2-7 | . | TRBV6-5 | CASSPDSPYEQYF | TGTGCCAGCAGCCCGGACAGCCCCTACGAGCAGTACTTC
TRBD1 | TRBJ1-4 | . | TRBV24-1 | CATSATGTGDEKLFF | TGTGCCACCAGTGCCACCGGGACAGGGGATGAAAAACTGTTTTTT
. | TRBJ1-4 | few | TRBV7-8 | CASSLALEVYGINEKLFF | TGTGCCAGCAGCTTAGCGCTAGAGGTATACGGAATTAATGAAAAACTGTTTTTT
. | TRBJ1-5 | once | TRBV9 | CASSVNGGSQPQHF | TGTGCCAGCAGCGTAAATGGGGGTTCCCAGCCCCAGCATTTT
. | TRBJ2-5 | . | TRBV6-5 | CASSYSGPRGGEQYF | TGTGCCAGCAGTTACTCGGGCCCCCGGGGAGGTGAGCAGTACTTC
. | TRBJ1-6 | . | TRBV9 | CASSVGRTNSPPHF | TGTGCCAGCAGCGTTGGCAGGACTAATTCACCCCCCCACTTT
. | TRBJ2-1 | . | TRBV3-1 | CASSRGGGGKSNEQFF | TGTGCCAGCAGCCGAGGAGGAGGGGGTAAAAGCAATGAGCAGTTCTTC
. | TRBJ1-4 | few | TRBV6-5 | CASAGGRPNEKLFF | TGTGCCAGCGCTGGGGGACGGCCTAATGAAAAACTGTTTTTT
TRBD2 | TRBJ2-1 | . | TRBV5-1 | CASSLYSGVIYNEQFF | TGCGCCAGCAGCTTGTATAGCGGGGTAATCTACAATGAGCAGTTCTTC
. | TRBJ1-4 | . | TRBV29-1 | CSFLGEKLFF | TGCAGCTTTTTAGGTGAAAAACTGTTTTTT
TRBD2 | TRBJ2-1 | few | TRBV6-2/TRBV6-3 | CASGAGTTTYNEQFF | TGTGCCAGCGGCGCCGGGACTACAACCTACAATGAGCAGTTCTTC
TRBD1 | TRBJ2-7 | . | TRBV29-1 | CSVSWTGGYEQYF | TGCAGCGTCTCCTGGACAGGGGGCTACGAGCAGTACTTC
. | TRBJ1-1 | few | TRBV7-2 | CASSLRGFEAFF | TGTGCCAGCAGCTTAAGGGGGTTTGAAGCTTTCTTT
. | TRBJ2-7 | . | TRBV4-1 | CASSQVAQGRYEQYF | TGCGCCAGCAGCCAAGTTGCCCAGGGGAGGTACGAGCAGTACTTC
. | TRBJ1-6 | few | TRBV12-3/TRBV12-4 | CASSPIDSPLHF | TGTGCCAGCAGCCCGATTGATTCACCCCTCCACTTT
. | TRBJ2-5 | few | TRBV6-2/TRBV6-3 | CASSYSRASAQETQYF | TGTGCCAGCAGTTACTCGAGGGCCTCTGCTCAAGAGACCCAGTACTTC